These 18 T cell receptor beta chains came from one sample sequenced in a study of beta chain features in type 1 diabetes. Since all of the isolated RNA was reverse transcribed, expressed TCRB transcripts were what got sequenced. Using immunoSEQ multiplex PCR, the repertoire was profiled, and TCRdb retains in-frame clones only, with some absent. The sample carries about 320,000 clones, around 15% recorded once. Specimen: central memory CD4+ T cells from blood. These TCRs come from a man aged 30 to 39 in good health.

This clone occurred a few times. The chain recombines TRBV5-1 with TRBJ1-2; unclear D gene. V shed 4 bases and J shed 12 bases, with 22 bases lying between them. Germline V gives CDR1 SGHRS, CDR2 YFSETQ. The CDR3 has 14 residues. The CDR3 DNA reads TGCGCCAGCAGCCCCCGGCCTAATGAGGGAGGGAACACCTTC. It encodes CASSPRPNEGGNTF.

This chain uses TRBV9 with TRBJ2-5, with 10 bases matching TRBD1. Per the germline V gene, CDR1 is SGDLS and CDR2 is YYNGEE. V was pared by 3 bases and J by 4 bases, with 6 bases of the junction left unmatched. There are 15 residues in the CDR3. The CDR3 spells CASSAGQGVGETQYF. The CDR3 bases are TGTGCCAGCAGCGCTGGACAGGGGGTGGGAGAGACCCAGTACTTC.

This clone has a handful of counts. This chain joins TRBV9 and TRBJ2-3; D is possibly TRBD2 (5 bases). Germline values: CDR1 SGDLS, CDR2 YYNGEE. This CDR3 comprises 13 residues. The germline V and J ends were trimmed by 0 bases and 6 bases, with 8 bases remaining between them. CDR3 DNA: TGTGCCAGCAGCGTAGTAACTAGTGATACGCAGTATTTT. As protein: CASSVVTSDTQYF.

This clone was detected a few times. This chain uses TRBV30 with TRBJ1-3, with a weak D call TRBD1 (5 bases). The germline gives CDR1 GTSNPN, CDR2 SVGIG (reference sequence). The CDR3 is made up of 14 amino acids. V shed 5 bases and J shed 0 bases, with 11 bases lying between them. In nucleotides, the CDR3 is TGTGCCTGGGGGGACGGTCTCTCTGGAAACACCATATATTTT. Translation: CAWGDGLSGNTIYF.

On this clone: This likely came from a read error, as a far larger clone is one base away. The chain is built from TRBV29-1 and TRBJ1-2, with 7 bases lining up with TRBD1. The CDR3 totals 15 residues. The germline V gene encodes CDR1 SQVTM and CDR2 ANQGSEA. The CDR3 coding sequence is TGCTGCGTTGTGGCAAAGGGGGCTAGGAACTATGGCTACACCTTC. Protein sequence: CCVVAKGARNYGYTF.

The sample holds a few counts of this clone. V gene TRBV6-5 combines with J gene TRBJ2-2; 7 bases align to TRBD2. CDR1 and CDR2 from the germline V gene are MNHEY and SVGAGI. V lost 4 bases and J lost 6; bases outside the gene matches: 11. The CDR3 length is 16 residues. CDR3 nucleotides: TGTGCCAGCAGTTTTACTTCTGGAGGGAGGGCCGGGGAGCTGTTTTTT. Residues: CASSFTSGGRAGELFF.

This clone was recorded a few times. This chain joins TRBV6-5 and TRBJ2-7; no reliable D call. Trimming took 8 bases from V and 7 from J, leaving 15 bases between them. The CDR3 has 12 amino acids. Germline lookup yields CDR1 MNHEY and CDR2 SVGAGI. As DNA, the CDR3 is TGTGCCAGCGGCCGACAAGGCGGAGAGCAGTACTTC. Translating gives CASGRQGGEQYF.

The chain employs TRBV5-1 and TRBJ2-7; 8 bases are shared with TRBD1. V shed 0 bases, J shed 2 bases, and the junction held 7 bases outside the gene matches. This CDR3 is built from 16 residues. CDR1 SGHRS and CDR2 YFSETQ come from the germline V gene. CDR3: CASSLASTGDTYEQYV. The CDR3 bases are TGCGCCAGCAGCTTGGCCTCGACAGGGGATACCTACGAGCAGTACGTC.

The rearrangement joins TRBV21-1 to TRBJ2-5; the table calls TRBD1, which could not be checked here. TRBV21-1 is shown as a pseudogene. The CDR3 sequence is 14 residues long. The CDR3 spells CASSKLQGGETQYF. Written as DNA, the CDR3 is TGTGCCAGCAGCAAATTACAGGGGGGGGAGACCCAGTACTTC.

CDR3: CASSLDIAQTQYF. The CDR3 nucleotides are TGTGCCAGCAGCTTGGATATAGCCCAGACCCAGTACTTC. This chain uses TRBV5-5 with TRBJ2-5; D is unclear. CDR1 is SGHKS and CDR2 is YYEKEE in the germline V gene (reference sequence). The CDR3 covers 13 residues. The ends were cut back, 0 bases at V and 6 bases at J, with 9 bases in the middle.

This clone was counted only a few times. The V and J genes are TRBV4-3 and TRBJ1-3; maybe TRBD1 (5 bases). CDR1 and CDR2 from the germline V gene are LGHNA and YSLEER. V was trimmed by 0 bases and J by 2 bases, leaving 14 bases between them. The CDR3 contains 17 residues. The CDR3 bases are TGCGCCAGCAGCCAAGAAGGGGCCAGCCGTACTGGAAACACCATATATTTT. Amino acid sequence: CASSQEGASRTGNTIYF.

The sample holds a few counts of this clone. The genes are TRBV5-4 and TRBJ2-3, with D perhaps being TRBD1 or TRBD2 (6 bases each). V was shortened by 4 bases and J by 1 base, with 25 bases between the two germline ends. This CDR3 has 19 residues. CDR1 is SGHNT and CDR2 is YYREEE in the germline V gene (reference sequence). In nucleotides, the CDR3 is TGTGCCAGCAGCCCGTGGGCGAAAAGAGGGGGGTTCGGCACAGATACGCAGTATTTT. It encodes CASSPWAKRGGFGTDTQYF.

In this sample, this clone turned up a few times. The chain employs TRBV21-1 and TRBJ2-3. TRBV21-1 is a listed pseudogene. This CDR3 comprises 16 residues. This chain's CDR3 is CASSKIARGSTDTQYF. The DNA for the CDR3 is TGTGCCAGCAGCAAAATTGCGCGTGGCAGCACAGATACGCAGTATTTT.

This clone has more than one count but fewer than ten. The chain couples TRBV11-2 to TRBJ2-3; 10 positions match TRBD1. The junction had 6 bases not matched to a gene; V was cut back by 4 bases and J by 5 bases. Germline V gene lookup returns CDR1 SGHAT and CDR2 FQNNGV. CDR3 length: 15 residues. The CDR3 here is CASSSPGQGIDTQYF. CDR3 nucleotide sequence: TGTGCCAGCAGCTCTCCGGGACAGGGGATAGATACGCAGTATTTT.

The CDR3 DNA is TGTGCCAGCAGGGGCGCTGGAAACACCATATATTTT. This codes for CASRGAGNTIYF. The J gene is TRBJ1-3, the V gene TRBV6-5; no clear D gene. The CDR3 consists of 12 residues. The germline gives CDR1 MNHEY, CDR2 SVGAGI. Trimming left V 6 bases short and J 2 bases short, with 5 bases between.

In this sample, this clone turned up a few times. V gene TRBV5-1 combines with J gene TRBJ2-5, with 10 bases fitting TRBD1. This CDR3 contains 15 residues. Germline V gene data show CDR1 as SGHRS and CDR2 as YFSETQ. The ends lost 4 bases at V and 4 bases at J; junction bases unmatched: 7. This CDR3 reads CASSPYGQGGETQYF. The CDR3 DNA sequence: TGCGCCAGCAGCCCCTATGGACAGGGGGGAGAGACCCAGTACTTC.

The J gene is TRBJ2-1, the V gene TRBV5-4; a weak D match, TRBD2 (6 bases). The CDR3 is 15 residues long. CDR1 and CDR2 (germline): SGHNT, YYREEE (reference sequence). V was clipped by 2 bases and J by 10 bases, with 19 bases between them. CDR3 coding DNA: TGTGCCAGCAGCTTAGTGGGGGTCGCCGGGAGCGAGCAGTTCTTC. Its protein is CASSLVGVAGSEQFF.

As concerns this clone: A much larger clone differs by one base, so this may be a read error. The chain couples TRBV4-2 to TRBJ2-3; D unresolved. Germline values: CDR1 LGHNA, CDR2 YNFKEQ. CDR3 length equals 14 residues. Deletions cut 3 bases from V and 1 base from J, with 8 bases between. DNA of the CDR3: TGTGCCAGCAGCCAGGGTCGAGGCACAGATACGCAGTATTTT. This sequence encodes CASSQGRGTDTQYF.